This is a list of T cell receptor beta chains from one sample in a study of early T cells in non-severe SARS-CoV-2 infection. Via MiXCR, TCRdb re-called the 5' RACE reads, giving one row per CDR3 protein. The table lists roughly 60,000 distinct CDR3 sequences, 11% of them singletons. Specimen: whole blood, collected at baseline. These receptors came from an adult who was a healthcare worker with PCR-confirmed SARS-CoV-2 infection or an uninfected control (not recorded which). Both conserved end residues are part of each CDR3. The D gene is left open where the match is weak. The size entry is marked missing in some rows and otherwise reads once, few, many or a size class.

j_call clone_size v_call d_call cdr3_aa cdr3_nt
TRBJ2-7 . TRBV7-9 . CASSLVVGPREQYF TGTGCCAGCAGCTTAGTAGTGGGACCTAGGGAGCAGTACTTC
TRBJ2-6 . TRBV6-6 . CASSLDAGANVLTF TGTGCCAGCAGTCTGGACGCTGGGGCCAACGTCCTGACTTTC
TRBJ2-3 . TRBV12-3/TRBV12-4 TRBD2 CASSPGTSGVVTQYF TGTGCCAGCAGTCCCGGGACTAGCGGGGTGGTTACGCAGTATTTT
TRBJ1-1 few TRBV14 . CASSPRIMNTEAFF TGTGCCAGCAGTCCCAGGATTATGAACACTGAAGCTTTCTTT
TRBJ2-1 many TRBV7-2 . CASSFRGAYNEQFF TGTGCCAGCAGCTTCCGAGGGGCCTACAATGAGCAGTTCTTC
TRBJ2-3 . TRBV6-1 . CASSEAITDTQYF TGTGCCAGCAGTGAAGCAATCACAGATACGCAGTATTTT
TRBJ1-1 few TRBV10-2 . CASSDSTEAFF TGCGCCAGCAGTGATAGCACTGAAGCTTTCTTT
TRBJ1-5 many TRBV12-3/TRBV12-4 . CASSLRVGDQPQHF TGTGCCAGCAGTTTGAGGGTTGGGGATCAGCCCCAGCATTTT
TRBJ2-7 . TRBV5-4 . CASSWQGWGYEQYF TGTGCCAGCAGCTGGCAGGGGTGGGGCTACGAGCAGTACTTC
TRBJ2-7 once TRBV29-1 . CSVGAGRHEQYF TGCAGCGTTGGGGCAGGGAGACACGAGCAGTACTTC
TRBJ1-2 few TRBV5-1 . CASSFSGESYGYTF TGCGCCAGCAGCTTCTCTGGGGAAAGCTATGGCTACACCTTC
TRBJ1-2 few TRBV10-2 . CANTPGLESGYTF TGCGCCAACACACCGGGACTAGAGAGTGGCTACACCTTC
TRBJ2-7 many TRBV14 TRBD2 CASTEAGGHEQYF TGTGCCAGCACCGAAGCGGGGGGTCACGAGCAGTACTTC
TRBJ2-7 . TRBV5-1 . CASSLDVGYEQYF TGCGCCAGCAGCTTGGATGTAGGGTACGAGCAGTACTTC
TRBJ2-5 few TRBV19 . CASRGAFPPEETQYF TGTGCCAGTAGGGGGGCCTTTCCACCTGAAGAGACCCAGTACTTC
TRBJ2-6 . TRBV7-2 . CASSLATGSGANVLTF TGTGCCAGCAGCTTAGCGACAGGCTCTGGGGCCAACGTCCTGACTTTC
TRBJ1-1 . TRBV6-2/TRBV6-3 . CASSYRVNTEAFF TGTGCCAGCAGTTACCGCGTGAACACTGAAGCTTTCTTT
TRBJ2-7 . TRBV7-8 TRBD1 CASNPLGQGASREQYF TGTGCCAGCAACCCCTTGGGACAGGGGGCGTCCCGTGAGCAGTACTTC
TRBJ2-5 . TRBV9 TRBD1 CASSVGQGIWETQYF TGTGCCAGCAGCGTTGGACAGGGAATCTGGGAGACCCAGTACTTC
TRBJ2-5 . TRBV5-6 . CASSPRDIPSRATQYF TGTGCCAGCAGCCCCCGGGACATACCCTCGCGTGCGACCCAGTACTTC
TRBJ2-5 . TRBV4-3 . CASSQALGGGQETQYF TGCGCCAGCAGCCAGGCCCTCGGTGGCGGACAAGAGACCCAGTACTTC
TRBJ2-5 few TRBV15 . CATSRGDGQQETQYF TGTGCCACCAGCAGAGGGGACGGACAACAAGAGACCCAGTACTTC
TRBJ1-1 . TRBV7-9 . CACSSTNTEAFF TGTGCCTGCAGCAGCACAAACACTGAAGCTTTCTTT
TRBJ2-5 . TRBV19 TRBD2 CASSGTSGGPETQYF TGTGCCAGTAGTGGGACTAGCGGGGGGCCTGAGACCCAGTACTTC
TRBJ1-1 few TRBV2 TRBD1 CASSYRGNTEAFF TGTGCCAGCAGCTACAGGGGGAACACTGAAGCTTTCTTT
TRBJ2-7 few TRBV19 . CASSPGDTAYEQYF TGTGCCAGTAGTCCAGGGGATACGGCCTACGAGCAGTACTTC
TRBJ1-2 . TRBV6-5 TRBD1 CASSYRDRGGYGYTF TGTGCCAGCAGTTACCGGGACAGGGGCGGCTATGGCTACACCTTC
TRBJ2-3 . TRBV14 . CASSQDLVQAQYF TGTGCCAGCAGCCAAGATTTGGTCCAGGCGCAGTATTTT